This T cell receptor beta chain is from a study of blood T cell repertoires in COVID-19. The CDR3 length is 14 residues. Germline values: CDR1 SGHTA, CDR2 FQGTGA. V was shortened by 4 bases and J by 4 bases, with 11 bases between the two germline ends. Clones were sequenced by immunoSEQ multiplex PCR, and TCRdb holds only the in-frame ones, with some missing. There are about 220,000 clones in the sample; around 80% occur only once, and under 8.5% lies in the top ten. Sequencing was performed on peripheral blood. This TCR was sampled from a woman between 65 and 79 years old with acute or convalescent COVID-19. The chain joins TRBV7-3 to TRBJ2-1; tentatively, D is TRBD1 (5 bases). CDR3 nucleotide sequence: TGTGCCAGCAGCTCTTCTACAGGATACAATGAGCAGTTCTTC. It encodes CASSSSTGYNEQFF.